This T cell receptor (beta chain) was recorded in a study of blood T cell repertoires in COVID-19. About the study: Sites in the United States, Italy and Spain provided acute and convalescent COVID-19 samples. T cells, B-cell-depleted T cells, or PBMCs provided the cDNA or gDNA that served as material.

Trimming removed 1 base from V and 2 bases from J, with 13 bases in between. The CDR3 runs to 16 residues. CDR1 is SGHAT and CDR2 is FQNNGV in the germline V gene. In the study's own analysis: Estimated nucleated cell counts came from reference gene primer amplification. Assay used: immunoSEQ multiplex PCR; TCRdb lists only in-frame clones, some missing. That table is the source of V, J and clone size, and D and trimming were worked out from the DNA. This sample has fewer than 300,000 clones; approximately 89% occur once, and the top ten carry 8.5% to 10%. The chain couples TRBV11-2 to TRBJ2-3; D ambiguous. The sequenced material came from peripheral blood. This TCR came from a man aged 35 to 55 who had recovered from COVID-19. The CDR3 DNA reads TGTGCCAGCAGCTTAGCTCCCGCCCCAGTCACAGATACGCAGTATTTT. Translating it yields CASSLAPAPVTDTQYF. Full variable domain (rest looked up from reference TRBV11-2 and TRBJ2-3): EAGVAQSPRYKIIEKRQSVAFWCNPISGHATLYWYQQILGQGPKLLIQFQNNGVVDDSQLPKDRFSAERLKGVDSTLKIQPAKLEDSAVYLCASSLAPAPVTDTQYFGPGTRLTVL.